This T cell receptor beta chain is from a study of PD-1 blockade in classical Hodgkin lymphoma. About the research overall: Patients were given intravenous nivolumab, 3 mg/kg, every 2 weeks. Study-level points and caveats: Baseline diversity was lower in partial responders and progressors than complete responders. At baseline, newly diagnosed patients reportedly showed less TCR diversity than healthy donors.

Profiled with immunoSEQ multiplex PCR; TCRdb holds only in-frame clones, not every one. The sample consists of about 27,000 clones, 60% to 85% of them appearing once. Remarks on this clone: The antigen remains unidentified.

Following autologous stem cell transplantation, relapse occurred in every patient, and exposure to brentuximab vedotin varied. Magnetic depletion of unwanted cells isolated CD4+ T cells from thawed PBMCs. V was clipped by 7 bases and J by 4 bases; unmatched bases: 8. The germline CDR1 and CDR2 sequences are SNHLY and FYNNEI. This CDR3 region has 14 residues. This material consisted of CD4+ T cells from blood, taken at baseline. The V gene is TRBV2, the J gene TRBJ1-1; 8 nucleotides align to TRBD1. The TCR comes from a human donor with classical Hodgkin lymphoma. The CDR3 DNA is TGTGCCAGCAAAGCAGGGGGCCCAGGCACTGAAGCTTTCTTT. This encodes CASKAGGPGTEAFF. Based on the CDR3 plus reference TRBV2 and TRBJ1-1, the full variable domain is EPEVTQTPSHQVTQMGQEVILRCVPISNHLYFYWYRQILGQKVEFLVSFYNNEISEKSEIFDDQFSVERPDGSNFTLKIRSTKLEDSAMYFCASKAGGPGTEAFFGQGTRLTVV.